The clone carrying this T cell receptor (beta chain) was counted between two and nine times. Its antigen is not known. V was shortened by 6 bases and J by 5 bases, with 15 bases between the two germline ends. CDR3 length: 14 amino acids. CDR1 is MDHEN, CDR2 SYDVKM, per germline. This sample was taken from a study of T cell repertoires in cytomegalovirus infection. Across the study: Used in the study were CMV epitopes, some recently identified and HLA-C-restricted, others well-studied and HLA-B-restricted. Study-wide points: Identification of carriers of CMV plus the relevant HLA was performed using cumulative public TCR beta family frequency. It was HLA-C-restricted CMV-specific TCR beta clonotypes that dominated the response ex vivo.

One entry per CDR3 protein results from TCRdb running MiXCR on the reads. The sample consists of about 920,000 distinct CDR3 sequences, roughly 30% of them appearing once. This specimen was cultured CD8+ T cells from PBMCs, taken from culture after CMV antigen stimulation. The clonotype comes from a human donor in good health (CMV status not recorded). Some clones in this sample may be carry-over from other donors' samples. The V and J genes are TRBV28 and TRBJ2-3, with D perhaps TRBD1 (5 bases). The CDR3 here is CASRIDRPRDTQYF. DNA of the CDR3: TGTGCCAGCAGGATCGACAGACCTAGAGATACGCAGTATTTT.